What follows are 20 T cell receptor beta chains derived from one specimen sequenced in a study of CD8 T cells in ankylosing spondylitis. TCRdb re-analysed the 5' RACE reads in MiXCR, keeping a single row per CDR3 protein. The table lists 340,000 or so distinct CDR3 sequences, 14% to 15% of them singletons. Sequenced sample: blood, either unsorted or a sorted T cell fraction (not recorded which). These TCRs come from a male donor with ankylosing spondylitis or in good health (not recorded which).

This clonotype was seen ten or more times. This rearrangement joins TRBV10-2 to TRBJ2-2; possibly TRBD2 for D (5 bases). Germline CDR1 and CDR2: WSHSY and SAAADI. V lost 8 bases, J lost 2 bases, and 9 bases lay in between. This CDR3 comprises 13 residues. The CDR3 loop reads CASWTSNTGELFF. CDR3 bases: TGCGCCAGCTGGACTTCCAACACCGGGGAGCTGTTTTTT.

The chain has TRBV9 and TRBJ2-1, with 7 bases matching TRBD2. Germline V lookup: CDR1 SGDLS, CDR2 YYNGEE. The trim removed 3 bases at V and 2 bases at J, leaving 2 bases unmatched. This CDR3 spans 14 amino acids. CDR3 bases: TGTGCCAGCAGCGGAGCGGGGCCCTACAATGAGCAGTTCTTC. Protein sequence: CASSGAGPYNEQFF.

The count of this clonotype is one. This chain links TRBV20-1 with TRBJ2-7; 14 bases agree with TRBD2. The CDR3 covers 16 residues. V lost 1 base, J lost 6 bases, and 8 bases stayed unmatched. Germline values: CDR1 DFQATT, CDR2 SNEGSKA (reference sequence). As DNA, the CDR3 is TGCAGTGCTAGAGGATGGGGACTAGCGGGAGAGGCCGAGCAGTACTTC. Encoded protein: CSARGWGLAGEAEQYF.

V gene TRBV5-1 combines with J gene TRBJ2-1, with TRBD2 matching 12 bases. This CDR3 region has 15 residues. V shed 3 bases, J shed 3 bases, and the junction held 1 base outside the gene matches. Germline CDR1 reads SGHRS; CDR2 reads YFSETQ. CDR3 nucleotide sequence: TGCGCCAGCAGCTCTAGCGGGGGGGACTACAATGAGCAGTTCTTC. Encoded protein: CASSSSGGDYNEQFF.

Of note for this clonotype: At one boundary the junction diverges from the germline segment, which might be a read error. The J gene is TRBJ2-7, the V gene TRBV11-2; 9 positions agree with TRBD2. The CDR3 is 10 amino acids. CDR1 SGHAT and CDR2 FQNNGV come from the germline V gene. The CDR3 is CATSGGEQYF. The DNA for the CDR3 is TGTGCCACCAGCGGGGGGGAGCAGTACTTC.

This clonotype showed up many times. This chain links TRBV6-5 with TRBJ2-2, with D possibly TRBD2 on 6 matching bases. Germline CDR1 reads MNHEY; CDR2 reads SVGAGI. This CDR3 has 12 residues. V lost 6 bases, J lost 8 bases, and 10 bases lay in between. The CDR3 is CASSRGRGELFF. The CDR3 region has the DNA TGTGCCAGCAGCCGAGGGAGGGGGGAGCTGTTTTTT.

The sample holds a few counts of this clonotype. The chain recombines TRBV5-1 with TRBJ2-7, with 7 bases identical to TRBD2. V was clipped by 8 bases and J by 3 bases; unmatched bases: 8. The CDR3 sequence is 13 residues long. Germline V gene data show CDR1 as SGHRS and CDR2 as YFSETQ. This CDR3 is CASRAGDYYEQYF. In nucleotides, the CDR3 is TGCGCCAGTCGAGCTGGGGACTACTACGAGCAGTACTTC.

This clonotype was seen a handful of times. V gene TRBV5-5 combines with J gene TRBJ1-5; no clear D gene. V lost 4 bases, J lost 9 bases, and 17 bases lay in between. This CDR3 region has 14 residues. Germline V gene sequence: CDR1 SGHKS, CDR2 YYEKEE (reference sequence). CDR3 nucleotides: TGTGCCAGCAGCACGGACTTCCCCAATTCGCCCCAGCATTTT. Its protein is CASSTDFPNSPQHF.

This clonotype was observed a few times. The rearrangement joins TRBV12-3 or TRBV12-4 to TRBJ1-5, with D unresolved. The CDR3 consists of 14 residues. Trimming left V 4 bases short and J 7 bases short, with 14 bases between. The CDR3 nucleotides read TGTGCCAGCAGTTCCAGTCGGGAGCTCCAGCCCCAGCATTTT. Protein sequence: CASSSSRELQPQHF.

The CDR3 protein is CSVHRGHEQYF. The CDR3 nucleotides are TGCAGCGTCCACAGGGGGCACGAGCAGTACTTC. V gene TRBV29-1 combines with J gene TRBJ2-7, with TRBD1 matching over 9 bases. There are 11 residues in the CDR3. J lost 5 bases, V lost 6 bases, and 2 bases had no gene match. Germline V gene sequence: CDR1 SQVTM, CDR2 ANQGSEA.

This clonotype was counted a single time. This chain links TRBV9 with TRBJ2-5; weak D call: TRBD1 (5 bases). CDR3 size: 15 residues. Germline V gives CDR1 SGDLS, CDR2 YYNGEE. Trimming cost V 0 bases and J 2 bases, with 11 bases left between them. This CDR3 is CASSVEPGQQETQYF. CDR3 nucleotides: TGTGCCAGCAGCGTAGAGCCAGGGCAACAAGAGACCCAGTACTTC.

The table lists this clonotype with a count of one. V usage is TRBV12-3 or TRBV12-4 and J usage is TRBJ2-1; 7 positions match TRBD2. With V trimmed by 4 bases and J by 0 bases, 6 bases remained unmatched. This CDR3 is 16 amino acids long. CDR3 amino acids: CASSWLGGSSYNEQFF. CDR3 bases: TGTGCCAGCAGTTGGCTCGGGGGGAGCTCCTACAATGAGCAGTTCTTC.

This sequence joins TRBV12-3 or TRBV12-4 and TRBJ2-1, with 7 bases fitting TRBD2. Trimming at V came to 5 bases and at J to 10 bases, leaving 8 bases not matched to a gene. This CDR3 has 13 amino acids. As DNA, the CDR3 is TGTGCCAGCAGTCCGGGCGGAGCGGGGGAGCAGTTCTTC. This translates into CASSPGGAGEQFF.

This clonotype was recorded a few times. The V gene is TRBV6-4, the J gene TRBJ2-1, with D perhaps matching TRBD2 (7 bases). The CDR3 consists of 16 residues. V shed 2 bases and J shed 7 bases, with 18 bases lying between them. Germline V CDR1 and CDR2: MRHNA, SNTAGT. CDR3 sequence: CASSDPPGRGHNEQFF. CDR3 in DNA: TGTGCCAGCAGTGACCCCCCGGGGCGGGGGCATAATGAGCAGTTCTTC.

The chain couples TRBV7-9 to TRBJ2-7; 12 nucleotides agree with TRBD2. This CDR3 region has 16 residues. With V trimmed by 5 bases and J by 4 bases, 9 bases remained unmatched. CDR1 and CDR2 from the germline V gene are SEHNR and FQNEAQ (reference sequence). As DNA, the CDR3 is TGTGCCAGCAGCCAAAGAAGACTAGCGGGAGCTTACGAGCAGTACTTC. Amino acids: CASSQRRLAGAYEQYF.

This clonotype was seen more than once but under ten times. The chain joins TRBV2 to TRBJ1-2; weak D call: TRBD1 (5 bases). Germline assignment: CDR1 SNHLY and CDR2 FYNNEI. V was trimmed by 4 bases and J by 4 bases, leaving 10 bases between them. The CDR3 covers 13 residues. This CDR3 is CASSVDGGYGYTF. The DNA of the CDR3 is TGTGCCAGCAGTGTGGACGGGGGCTATGGCTACACCTTC. The full variable domain, its missing parts supplied by reference TRBV2 and TRBJ1-2, is EPEVTQTPSHQVTQMGQEVILRCVPISNHLYFYWYRQILGQKVEFLVSFYNNEISEKSEIFDDQFSVERPDGSNFTLKIRSTKLEDSAMYFCASSVDGGYGYTFGSGTRLTVV.

There are a few counts of this clonotype. The chain carries TRBV5-4 and TRBJ1-4; 9 nucleotides match TRBD1. With V trimmed by 4 bases and J by 7 bases, 8 bases remained unmatched. The CDR3 sequence is 15 residues long. Germline V gene data show CDR1 as SGHNT and CDR2 as YYREEE (reference sequence). The CDR3 loop is CASSLQQGAGEKLFF. In DNA form, the CDR3 reads TGTGCCAGCAGCCTACAACAGGGGGCGGGTGAAAAACTGTTTTTT.

The J gene is TRBJ1-4, the V gene TRBV20-1; 7 nucleotides agree with TRBD1. Germline V gene data show CDR1 as DFQATT and CDR2 as SNEGSKA (reference sequence). The length of the CDR3 is 16 residues. Trimming at V came to 3 bases and at J to 8 bases, leaving 15 bases not matched to a gene. DNA of the CDR3: TGCAGTGCTAGTCTCTCCCTAGGGGGCCTCCAGGAAAAACTGTTTTTT. It yields the protein CSASLSLGGLQEKLFF.

This clonotype has just a few counts. The chain has TRBV18 and TRBJ1-5; TRBD1 might be the D (5 bases). Deletions cut 6 bases from V and 5 bases from J, with 11 bases between. The V gene's germline CDR1 is KGHSH and CDR2 LQKENI. CDR3 length: 13 residues. The chain's CDR3 is CASSREGHQPQHF. In DNA form, the CDR3 reads TGTGCCAGCTCGCGGGAGGGGCATCAGCCCCAGCATTTT.

This chain links TRBV5-6 with TRBJ2-5; 7 bases line up with TRBD2. V was clipped by 0 bases and J by 7 bases; unmatched bases: 12. Germline CDR1 and CDR2: SGHDT and YYEEEE. The CDR3 runs to 16 residues. The CDR3 bases are TGTGCCAGCAGCTTGGAACGACTCCGCGGGGGTGGGACCCAGTACTTC. Amino acids: CASSLERLRGGGTQYF.